Each of the 21 T cell receptor beta chains below was sequenced from the same sample in a study of shared clonotypes between healthy human individuals. This table comes from immunoSEQ multiplex PCR, and its TCRdb copy is limited to in-frame clones, with some not included. The sample has about 2,500,000 clones; 90% to 95% are singletons. The sequenced material came from naive CD4+ T cells sorted from blood. Subset of the sample: CD45RA+ positively selected. The receptors here all came from a man aged 18 to 35 in good health.

This chain connects TRBV11-3 to TRBJ2-3; D is ambiguous. Germline loops: CDR1 SGHNT, CDR2 YENEEA. With 8 bases removed from V and 0 bases from J, the gap between germline ends came to 15 bases. This CDR3 contains 15 residues. CDR3 residues: CASAPGFTSTDTQYF. DNA of the CDR3: TGTGCCAGCGCCCCCGGTTTTACTAGCACAGATACGCAGTATTTT.

The chain combines TRBV10-3 with TRBJ2-7; 9 nucleotides align to TRBD2. CDR1 ENHRY and CDR2 SYGVKD come from the germline V gene. The CDR3 spans 14 residues. Trimming cost V 5 bases and J 5 bases; bases outside gene matches: 7. The chain's CDR3 is CAISLAGAPHEQYF. CDR3 nucleotides: TGTGCCATCAGTTTAGCGGGAGCCCCCCACGAGCAGTACTTC.

The chain uses TRBV10-3 and TRBJ1-3; 7 bases line up with TRBD1. The V and J ends lost 2 bases and 15 bases, in that order; junction bases with no gene match: 7. This CDR3 comprises 12 residues. Germline lookup yields CDR1 ENHRY and CDR2 SYGVKD. The CDR3 nucleotides are TGTGCCATCAGTGAGCGGGGACAGCCCGAATATTTT. Amino acids: CAISERGQPEYF.

The chain links TRBV5-1 to TRBJ2-2; possibly TRBD1 or TRBD2 for D (5 bases each). The V end was cut by 4 bases, the J end by 3 bases, with 16 bases between. Germline CDR1 SGHRS, CDR2 YFSETQ. The length of the CDR3 is 16 residues. This CDR3 is CASSVTGTSDTGELFF. The CDR3 region has the DNA TGCGCCAGCAGCGTAACCGGGACCTCGGACACCGGGGAGCTGTTTTTT.

This chain joins TRBV7-8 and TRBJ1-4, with 7 bases lining up with TRBD1. CDR1 is SGHVS, CDR2 FQNEAQ, per germline. V was pared by 5 bases and J by 0 bases, with 6 bases of the junction left unmatched. The CDR3 runs to 16 residues. The CDR3 DNA reads TGTGCCAGCAGCATAGGGGGCCCCGCAACTAATGAAAAACTGTTTTTT. Amino acids: CASSIGGPATNEKLFF. Supplemented by reference TRBV7-8 and TRBJ1-4, the full variable domain reads GAGVSQSPRYKVAKRGQDVALRCDPISGHVSLFWYQQALGQGPEFLTYFQNEAQLDKSGLPSDRFFAERPEGSVSTLKIQRTQQEDSAVYLCASSIGGPATNEKLFFGSGTQLSVL.

This sequence joins TRBV9 and TRBJ2-3; no firm D call. This CDR3 spans 14 amino acids. Trimming cost V 0 bases and J 7 bases, with 12 bases left between them. Germline V CDR1 and CDR2: SGDLS, YYNGEE. For the CDR3, the DNA is TGTGCCAGCAGCGTAGCTACGGCCACCCATACGCAGTATTTT. Its translation: CASSVATATHTQYF.

This chain uses TRBV5-8 with TRBJ2-5; 14 bases match TRBD2. After removal of 4 bases from V and 7 bases from J, the junction contained 6 bases not matched to a gene. The CDR3 is 15 amino acids. Germline V CDR1 and CDR2: SGHTS, YDEGEE. The chain's CDR3 is CASSQTSGGARTQYF. CDR3 DNA: TGTGCCAGCAGCCAGACTAGCGGGGGGGCCCGGACCCAGTACTTC. Based on the CDR3 plus reference TRBV5-8 and TRBJ2-5, the full variable domain is EAGVTQSPTHLIKTRGQQATLRCSPISGHTSVYWYQQALGLGLQFLLWYDEGEERNRGNFPPRFSGRQFPNYSSELNVNALELEDSALYLCASSQTSGGARTQYFGPGTRLLVL.

The rearrangement joins TRBV7-9 to TRBJ2-3, with 7 bases lining up with TRBD2. After removal of 4 bases from V and 5 bases from J, the junction contained 9 bases not matched to a gene. The CDR3 has 15 amino acids. In germline, CDR1 is SEHNR, CDR2 FQNEAQ (reference sequence). CDR3 loop: CASSSVGGVEDTQYF. The CDR3 DNA sequence: TGTGCCAGCAGCTCGGTTGGGGGGGTGGAAGATACGCAGTATTTT.

The chain recombines TRBV7-9 with TRBJ2-2; weak D call: TRBD1 (5 bases). The CDR3 consists of 16 residues. Germline V lookup: CDR1 SEHNR, CDR2 FQNEAQ (reference sequence). V lost 4 bases and J lost 3, with 15 bases in between. As DNA, the CDR3 is TGTGCCAGCAGCTCGTGGCAGGGTCGGTACACCGGGGAGCTGTTTTTT. Protein product: CASSSWQGRYTGELFF.

Of note for this clone: The junction differs from germline at one of its ends, possibly a read error. The gene calls are TRBV7-7 and TRBJ2-5; possible D gene TRBD2, 5 bases. The CDR3 sequence is 13 residues long. Germline CDR1 and CDR2: SSHAT and FNYEAQ (reference sequence). Here the CDR3 reads CASSLLVLETQYF. CDR3 bases: TGTGCTAGCAGTCTACTAGTCTTAGAGACCCAGTACTTC.

Turning to this clone: Its ends do not fully match the called genes, so a read error is possible. The chain carries TRBV4-1 and TRBJ2-1; D not resolved. This CDR3 has 14 amino acids. Germline loops: CDR1 MGHRA, CDR2 YSYEKL. The CDR3 is CASSQVFSYDEQFF. The CDR3 region has the DNA TGCGCCAGCAGCCAAGTCTTTAGCTACGATGAGCAGTTCTTC.

This rearrangement joins TRBV4-1 to TRBJ2-3, with 12 bases lining up with TRBD2. Per germline, CDR1 MGHRA and CDR2 YSYEKL. The V gene end was trimmed by 5 bases and the J gene end by 0 bases; junction bases not matched to a gene: 6. The CDR3 length is 17 residues. The CDR3 DNA sequence: TGCGCCAGCAGCGGGCTAGCGGGGGGGAAGAGCACAGATACGCAGTATTTT. Translation gives CASSGLAGGKSTDTQYF.

This clone was recorded once. Other DNA sequences in the sample encode the same CDR3. The chain combines TRBV30 with TRBJ2-7, with D perhaps matching TRBD1 or TRBD2 (5 bases each). The CDR3 is 11 residues long. With 5 bases removed from V and 4 bases from J, the gap between germline ends came to 9 bases. Germline lookup yields CDR1 GTSNPN and CDR2 SVGIG (reference sequence). The CDR3 spells CAWGTVYEQYF. The CDR3 bases are TGTGCCTGGGGGACCGTGTACGAGCAGTACTTC.

The chain uses TRBV11-3 and TRBJ2-3; D perhaps matches TRBD2 (5 bases). Trimming left V 4 bases short and J 2 bases short, with 10 bases between. From germline, CDR1 is SGHNT and CDR2 YENEEA. The CDR3 length is 14 residues. The CDR3 is CASSSGLNTDTQYF. The CDR3 DNA reads TGTGCCAGCAGCTCCGGACTGAACACAGATACGCAGTATTTT.

The chain is built from TRBV2 and TRBJ2-1; D remains ambiguous. The V gene lost 2 bases and the J gene lost 15 bases, with 14 bases spanning the gap. The germline V gene encodes CDR1 SNHLY and CDR2 FYNNEI. The CDR3 has 12 amino acids. The CDR3 here is CASSEQSTRRFF. CDR3 DNA: TGTGCCAGCAGTGAACAGTCCACCCGGCGGTTCTTC. Full variable domain (remainder filled in from reference TRBV2 and TRBJ2-1): EPEVTQTPSHQVTQMGQEVILRCVPISNHLYFYWYRQILGQKVEFLVSFYNNEISEKSEIFDDQFSVERPDGSNFTLKIRSTKLEDSAMYFCASSEQSTRRFFGPGTRLTVL.

The V and J genes are TRBV5-1 and TRBJ1-2; 7 bases fit TRBD1. Trimming took 3 bases from V and 8 from J; bases not matched to a gene: 13. Germline V gene sequence: CDR1 SGHRS, CDR2 YFSETQ. The CDR3 is made up of 15 amino acids. In DNA form, the CDR3 reads TGCGCCAGCAGCTCGATGACAGGGAGGTGGAGCGGCTACACCTTC. Its protein is CASSSMTGRWSGYTF.

The chain recombines TRBV11-3 with TRBJ2-1, with D possibly being TRBD2 (5 bases). This CDR3 spans 18 amino acids. Germline values: CDR1 SGHNT, CDR2 YENEEA. Trimming shortened V by 0 bases and J by 0 bases, and 15 bases separated the two germline ends. CDR3 sequence reads: CASSLEVRAESSYNEQFF. The CDR3 coding sequence is TGTGCCAGCAGCTTAGAGGTTAGAGCGGAGAGCTCCTACAATGAGCAGTTCTTC.

On this clone itself: Other DNA sequences in the sample encode the same CDR3. J is TRBJ1-5 and V is TRBV18; D call uncertain. V was shortened by 2 bases and J by 6 bases, with 8 bases between the two germline ends. Germline CDR1 is KGHSH and CDR2 is LQKENI. The CDR3 is 13 residues long. This chain's CDR3 is CASSPGMGQPQHF. The CDR3 coding sequence is TGTGCCAGCTCACCAGGAATGGGTCAGCCCCAGCATTTT. The full variable domain, in which reference TRBV18 and TRBJ1-5 provide the parts outside the CDR3, is NAGVMQNPRHLVRRRGQEARLRCSPMKGHSHVYWYRQLPEEGLKFMVYLQKENIIDESGMPKERFSAEFPKEGPSILRIQQVVRGDSAAYFCASSPGMGQPQHFGDGTRLSIL.

The chain couples TRBV30 to TRBJ2-5; TRBD2 matches at 9 bases. V lost 4 bases to trimming and J lost 5 bases; unmatched junction nucleotides: 14. The CDR3 length is 16 residues. Looked up from germline, CDR1 is GTSNPN and CDR2 is SVGIG (reference sequence). The CDR3 sequence is CAWTKAGGALRETQYF. CDR3 nucleotides: TGTGCCTGGACAAAGGCGGGGGGGGCCCTCCGGGAGACCCAGTACTTC.

The chain couples TRBV5-1 to TRBJ1-2, with 12 positions matching TRBD1. Per germline, CDR1 SGHRS and CDR2 YFSETQ. V gave up 1 base and J gave up 2 bases; unmatched junction bases: 12. The CDR3 totals 19 residues. CDR3 DNA sequence: TGCGCCAGCAGCTTGAAAGGGAGGGGACAGGGGGCATCAAACTATGGCTACACCTTC. Its translation is CASSLKGRGQGASNYGYTF.

This chain links TRBV6-5 with TRBJ2-7; 13 nucleotides match TRBD2. CDR1 and CDR2 (germline): MNHEY, SVGAGI. V was clipped by 4 bases and J by 4 bases; unmatched bases: 7. CDR3 length equals 16 residues. In DNA form, the CDR3 reads TGTGCCAGCAGTTTCACAAGACTAGCGGGAGGTTACGAGCAGTACTTC. Residues: CASSFTRLAGGYEQYF.